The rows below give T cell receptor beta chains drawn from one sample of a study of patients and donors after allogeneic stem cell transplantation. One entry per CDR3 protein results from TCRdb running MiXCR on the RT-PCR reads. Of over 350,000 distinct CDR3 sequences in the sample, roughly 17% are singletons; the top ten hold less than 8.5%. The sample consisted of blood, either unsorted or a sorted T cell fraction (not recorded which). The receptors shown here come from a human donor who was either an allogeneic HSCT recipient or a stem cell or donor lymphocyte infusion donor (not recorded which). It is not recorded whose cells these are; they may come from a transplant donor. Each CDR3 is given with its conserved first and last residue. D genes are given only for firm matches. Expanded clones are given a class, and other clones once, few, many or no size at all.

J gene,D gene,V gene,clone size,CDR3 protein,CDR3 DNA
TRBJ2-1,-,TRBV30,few,CAWSVRGGGLYNEQFF,TGTGCCTGGAGTGTACGAGGAGGGGGGCTCTACAATGAGCAGTTCTTC
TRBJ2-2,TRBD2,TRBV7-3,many,CASSLTVSGLGSSGELFF,TGTGCCAGCAGCTTAACCGTGTCTGGACTAGGTAGCTCCGGGGAGCTGTTTTTT
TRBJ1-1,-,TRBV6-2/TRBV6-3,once,CASRRQQTRRHTEAFF,TGTGCCAGCAGGAGACAGCAAACGAGGCGGCACACTGAAGCTTTCTTT
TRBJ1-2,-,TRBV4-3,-,CASSQGPVNYGYTF,TGCGCCAGCAGCCAAGGTCCGGTGAACTATGGCTACACCTTC
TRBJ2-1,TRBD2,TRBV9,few,CASSVAGGAIRYNEQFF,TGTGCCAGCAGCGTAGCCGGGGGGGCGATAAGGTACAATGAGCAGTTCTTC
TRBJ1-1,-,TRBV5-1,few,CASSLALGPGTEAFF,TGCGCCAGCAGCTTGGCATTAGGACCGGGGACTGAAGCTTTCTTT
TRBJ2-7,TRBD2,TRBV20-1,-,CSARATSGGPEQYF,TGCAGTGCTAGGGCGACTAGCGGGGGTCCCGAGCAGTACTTC
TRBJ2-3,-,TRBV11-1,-,CASSPISGGPTDTQYF,TGTGCCAGCAGCCCAATTTCGGGGGGCCCCACAGATACGCAGTATTTT
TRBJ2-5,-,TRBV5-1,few,CASTDRGATSGPETQYF,TGCGCCAGCACCGACAGGGGGGCAACTAGCGGGCCAGAGACCCAGTACTTC
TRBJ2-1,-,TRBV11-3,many,CASSSGPIDNEQFF,TGTGCCAGCAGCTCAGGACCCATAGATAATGAGCAGTTCTTC
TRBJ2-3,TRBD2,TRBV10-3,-,CAIAGTSGSADTQYF,TGTGCCATCGCCGGGACTAGCGGGAGTGCAGATACGCAGTATTTT
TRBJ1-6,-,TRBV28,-,CASSLIGRNSPLHF,TGTGCCAGCAGTTTAATAGGAAGAAATTCACCCCTCCACTTT
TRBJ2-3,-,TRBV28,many,CASSLYRTGGDTQYF,TGTGCCAGCAGTTTATACAGGACCGGGGGAGATACGCAGTATTTT
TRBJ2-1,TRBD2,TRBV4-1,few,CASSQPGGGEQFF,TGCGCCAGCAGCCAACCGGGGGGGGGAGAGCAGTTCTTC
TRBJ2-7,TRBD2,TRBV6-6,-,CASSLAATYEQYF,TGTGCCAGCAGTCTAGCGGCAACCTACGAGCAGTACTTC
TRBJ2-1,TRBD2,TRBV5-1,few,CASRPGLAGMGEQFF,TGCGCCAGCAGGCCCGGACTAGCGGGAATGGGTGAGCAGTTCTTC
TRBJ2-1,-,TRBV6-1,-,CASRTSRSYNEQFF,TGTGCCAGCAGAACTAGCAGGTCCTACAATGAGCAGTTCTTC
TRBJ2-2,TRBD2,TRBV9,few,CASSVSGGDTGELFF,TGTGCCAGCAGCGTGAGCGGGGGTGATACCGGGGAGCTGTTTTTT
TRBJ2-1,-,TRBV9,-,CASSGDLGTYNEQFF,TGTGCCAGCAGCGGCGACCTAGGGACCTACAATGAGCAGTTCTTC
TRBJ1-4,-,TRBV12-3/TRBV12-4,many,CASSLRWGGNEKLFF,TGTGCCAGCAGTTTGCGTTGGGGGGGAAATGAAAAACTGTTTTTT
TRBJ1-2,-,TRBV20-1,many,CSASRGLNYGYTF,TGCAGTGCTAGCCGTGGCCTTAACTATGGCTACACCTTC
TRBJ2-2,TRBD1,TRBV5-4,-,CASSLRAGGTGELFF,TGTGCCAGCAGCTTACGTGCAGGGGGCACCGGGGAGCTGTTTTTT
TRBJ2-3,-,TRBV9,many,CASSVAGGASTDTQYF,TGTGCCAGCAGCGTAGCGGGCGGAGCGAGCACAGATACGCAGTATTTT
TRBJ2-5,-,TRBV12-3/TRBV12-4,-,CASSLGRAQETQYF,TGTGCCAGCAGTTTGGGCAGGGCCCAAGAGACCCAGTACTTC
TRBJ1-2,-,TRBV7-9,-,CASSLPSRDFYGYTF,TGTGCCAGCAGCCTCCCCTCCCGGGACTTCTATGGCTACACCTTC
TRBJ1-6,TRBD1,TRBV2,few,CASRPDRGSYNSPLHF,TGTGCCAGCAGGCCCGACAGGGGCTCCTATAATTCACCCCTCCACTTT
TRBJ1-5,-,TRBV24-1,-,CATSGQHNQPQHF,TGTGCCACCAGTGGTCAACACAATCAGCCCCAGCATTTT
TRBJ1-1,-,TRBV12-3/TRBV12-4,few,CASTLRARAFF,TGTGCCAGCACCCTCCGCGCTCGGGCTTTCTTT
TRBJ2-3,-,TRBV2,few,CASSSQAMRTDTQYF,TGTGCCAGCAGTTCCCAAGCGATGCGCACAGATACGCAGTATTTT
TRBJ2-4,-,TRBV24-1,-,CATTPEGELAKNIQYF,TGTGCCACCACCCCGGAAGGTGAATTAGCCAAAAACATTCAGTACTTC
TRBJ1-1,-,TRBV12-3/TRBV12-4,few,CASLVFSGNEAFF,TGTGCCAGCCTCGTTTTTTCAGGGAATGAAGCTTTCTTT
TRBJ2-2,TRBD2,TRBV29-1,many,CSVASSGRTGELFF,TGCAGCGTAGCTTCTAGCGGGAGAACCGGGGAGCTGTTTTTT
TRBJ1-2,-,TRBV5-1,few,CASSLAGWGHGYTF,TGCGCCAGCAGCCTGGCGGGGTGGGGGCACGGCTACACCTTC
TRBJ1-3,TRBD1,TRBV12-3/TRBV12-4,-,CASSLIGQGNTIYF,TGTGCCAGCAGTTTAATAGGACAGGGGAACACCATATATTTT
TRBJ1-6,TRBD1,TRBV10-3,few,CAIRWVTGESNSPLHF,TGTGCCATCAGGTGGGTTACAGGGGAAAGTAATTCACCCCTCCACTTT
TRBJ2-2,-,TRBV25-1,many,CASSGMAGNTGELFF,TGTGCCAGCAGTGGTATGGCAGGGAACACCGGGGAGCTGTTTTTT
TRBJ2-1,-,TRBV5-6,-,CASSALTGAPNEQFF,TGTGCCAGCAGCGCTCTCACGGGGGCACCCAATGAGCAGTTCTTC
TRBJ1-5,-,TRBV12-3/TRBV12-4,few,CASRIAIGGYSNQPQHF,TGTGCCAGCAGAATCGCCATAGGGGGGTATAGCAATCAGCCCCAGCATTTT
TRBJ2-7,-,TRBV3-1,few,CASSQARSSYEQYF,TGTGCCAGCAGCCAGGCGAGGAGCTCCTACGAGCAGTACTTC
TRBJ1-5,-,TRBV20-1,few,CSARGTGTVNQPQHF,TGCAGTGCTAGGGGGACCGGGACGGTCAATCAGCCCCAGCATTTT
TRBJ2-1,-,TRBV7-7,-,CASSSRLVGLNEQFF,TGTGCCAGCAGCTCCCGACTGGTCGGGTTGAATGAGCAGTTCTTC
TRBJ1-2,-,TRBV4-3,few,CASSQEVGSNYGYTF,TGCGCCAGCAGCCAAGAAGTAGGGTCCAACTATGGCTACACCTTC
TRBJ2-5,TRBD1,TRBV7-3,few,CASSYRQGARETQYF,TGTGCCAGCAGCTATAGACAGGGGGCGCGGGAGACCCAGTACTTC
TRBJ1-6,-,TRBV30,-,CAWSSQGGSPLHF,TGTGCCTGGAGTAGTCAGGGAGGATCACCCCTCCACTTT
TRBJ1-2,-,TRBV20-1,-,CSASRTAGVGYTF,TGCAGTGCTTCCCGGACAGCGGGGGTGGGCTACACCTTC